The source of this T cell receptor (beta chain) is a study of T cell changes during pregnancy in multiple sclerosis. The CDR3 totals 13 residues. The V gene's germline CDR1 is SGHAT and CDR2 FQNNGV. The V gene end was trimmed by 5 bases and the J gene end by 5 bases; junction bases not matched to a gene: 5. Libraries were prepared by immunoSEQ multiplex PCR; TCRdb keeps only in-frame clonotypes and omits some of them. The table has around 60,000 clones, roughly 93% seen once; the top ten hold approximately 1.8%. The rearrangement uses TRBV11-2 and TRBJ1-2; 7 bases map to TRBD1. The source material was peripheral blood, sampled after pregnancy. The clonotype originates from a female donor with multiple sclerosis, enrolled in a pregnancy study. The CDR3 reads CASSTRQGYGYTF. CDR3 nucleotide sequence: TGTGCCAGCAGCACCCGACAGGGATATGGCTACACCTTC.